This T cell receptor beta chain was recovered during a study of T-cell memory formation after mild COVID-19. On the study more broadly: In these data, TCR clusters were largely donor specific. General observations from the study: Pre-infection memory held some responding clones, suggesting pre-existing cross-reactive T cells responded.

Points on this clonotype: Antigen specificity is unknown.

TCR alpha and TCR beta cDNA libraries with sample barcodes and UMIs came from 5'RACE using constant-segment primers. Via MiXCR, TCRdb re-called the 5' RACE reads, giving one row per CDR3 protein. This table holds about half a million distinct CDR3 sequences, 15% to 20% found once. This CDR3 spans 13 amino acids. Deletions cut 1 base from V and 4 bases from J, with 8 bases between. Germline V CDR1 and CDR2: SGHTA, FQGNSA. The chain links TRBV7-2 to TRBJ2-7; perhaps TRBD2 as D (5 bases). Sequencing was done on a sample of PBMCs or a T cell subset sorted from them (not recorded which). The clonotype originates from an adult woman who had mild COVID-19 (a few samples of this study predate the infection). Cell type and time point are not known. CDR3 amino acids: CASSLDSGYEQYF. As DNA, the CDR3 is TGTGCCAGCAGCTTAGACAGCGGATACGAGCAGTACTTC.